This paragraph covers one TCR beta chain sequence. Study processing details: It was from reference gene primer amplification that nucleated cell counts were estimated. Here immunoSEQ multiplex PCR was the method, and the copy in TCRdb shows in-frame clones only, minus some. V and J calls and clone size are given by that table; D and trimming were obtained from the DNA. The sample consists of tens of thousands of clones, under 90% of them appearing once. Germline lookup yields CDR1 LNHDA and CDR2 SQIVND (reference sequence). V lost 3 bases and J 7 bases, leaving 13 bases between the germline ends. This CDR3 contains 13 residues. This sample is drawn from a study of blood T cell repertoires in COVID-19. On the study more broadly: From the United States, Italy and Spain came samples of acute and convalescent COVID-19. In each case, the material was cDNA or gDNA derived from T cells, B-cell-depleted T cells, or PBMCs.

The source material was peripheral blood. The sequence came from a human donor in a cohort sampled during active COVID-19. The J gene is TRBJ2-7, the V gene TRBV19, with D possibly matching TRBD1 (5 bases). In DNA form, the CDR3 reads TGTGCCAGTAGTATTACCCAGGGTCCGGAGCAGTACTTC. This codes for CASSITQGPEQYF.